This T cell receptor beta chain is drawn from a study of T cell responses to AZD1222 COVID-19 vaccine. Generated by immunoSEQ multiplex PCR, the TCRdb table keeps only in-frame clones and is missing some. The data contain tens of thousands of clones, around 88% of them singletons. This CDR3 is 14 amino acids long. CDR1 KGHDR and CDR2 SFDVKD come from the germline V gene. J lost 4 bases, V lost 10 bases, and 7 bases had no gene match. Sequencing was performed on peripheral blood, taken 28 days after the second dose of the MenACWY control vaccine. The gene calls are TRBV24-1 and TRBJ1-5; 9 bases line up with TRBD1. This TCR was sampled from an adult who received the MenACWY meningococcal vaccine as a control. The CDR3 DNA is TGTGCCACGGCGGGGGACAGGGAGAATCAGCCCCAGCATTTT. It translates to CATAGDRENQPQHF.